Below, 25 T cell receptor beta chains from the same sample are listed, as sequenced in a study of Graves' ophthalmopathy and Graves' hyperthyroidism. CDR3 regions of TCR beta were amplified from RNA transcripts. Second-round multiplex PCR followed a first-round RT-PCR using HTBI primers. TCRdb analysed the multiplex PCR reads with MiXCR anew, one entry per CDR3 protein. The table shows 650,000 to 900,000 distinct CDR3 sequences, with roughly two fifths occurring only once. Sequenced input: peripheral blood. These TCRs come from an adult man with Graves' ophthalmopathy.

This clonotype came up many times. The chain carries TRBV10-3 and TRBJ1-4; 9 bases agree with TRBD1. With V trimmed by 0 bases and J by 7 bases, 0 bases remained unmatched. The CDR3 runs to 14 residues. CDR1 is ENHRY, CDR2 SYGVKD, per germline. The CDR3 sequence is CAISESTGGEKLFF. The CDR3 DNA is TGTGCCATCAGTGAGTCGACAGGGGGTGAAAAACTGTTTTTT.

This clonotype was detected only a few times. The rearrangement links TRBV6-5 to TRBJ2-7; 8 nucleotides agree with TRBD2. CDR3 length: 14 amino acids. Germline CDR1 MNHEY, CDR2 SVGAGI. The V segment lost 7 bases and the J segment 0 bases; nucleotides outside the gene matches: 5. The DNA for the CDR3 is TGTGCCAGCATGTGGCGGGAGGTCTCCTACGAGCAGTACTTC. The encoded protein is CASMWREVSYEQYF.

The count of this clonotype is one. This chain connects TRBV10-3 to TRBJ1-3, with D possibly matching TRBD1 (6 bases). Germline loops: CDR1 ENHRY, CDR2 SYGVKD. V was pared by 10 bases and J by 1 base, with 17 bases between. This CDR3 is 15 amino acids long. CDR3: CASMHPQGSGNTIYF. CDR3 DNA: TGTGCCAGCATGCACCCACAGGGTTCTGGAAACACCATATATTTT.

This clonotype was seen more than once but under ten times. The rearrangement uses TRBV9 and TRBJ2-7; a possible D gene is TRBD1 (6 bases). Germline loops: CDR1 SGDLS, CDR2 YYNGEE. This CDR3 spans 16 amino acids. V lost 0 bases, J lost 4 bases, and 17 bases lay in between. CDR3 protein: CASSVGGQVAGYEQYF. The CDR3 DNA reads TGTGCCAGCAGCGTAGGGGGGCAGGTCGCCGGGTACGAGCAGTACTTC.

This clonotype was seen once. Lacking the conserved final phenylalanine or tryptophan, this CDR3 likely reflects a read error. The chain joins TRBV7-2 to TRBJ2-7; 8 nucleotides agree with TRBD1. J gave up 3 bases and V 5 bases, and 9 bases lay outside the gene matches. Germline V gene sequence: CDR1 SGHTA, CDR2 FQGNSA. The CDR3 runs 15 residues. CDR3: CASSRRQGMGYEQYY. CDR3 nucleotide sequence: TGTGCCAGCAGCCGACGACAGGGGATGGGCTACGAGCAGTACTAC.

This chain joins TRBV5-4 and TRBJ1-6; D may be TRBD1 (5 bases). This CDR3 is built from 15 residues. V lost 3 bases, J lost 5 bases, and 12 bases lay in between. The germline V gene has CDR1 SGHNT and CDR2 YYREEE (reference sequence). The CDR3 DNA reads TGTGCCAGCAGCTCGGGCGGACAAGATAATTCACCCCTCCACTTT. Translated: CASSSGGQDNSPLHF.

The chain recombines TRBV10-3 with TRBJ1-2, with a possible D match to TRBD1 (5 bases). CDR3 length: 13 residues. V was cut by 3 bases and J by 6 bases, with 11 bases left in between. In germline, CDR1 is ENHRY, CDR2 SYGVKD. The CDR3 DNA follows: TGTGCCATCAGTGATCTGCGGGACCATGGCTACACCTTC. Translation gives CAISDLRDHGYTF.

The chain joins TRBV5-1 to TRBJ1-1; D is undetermined. Germline V lookup: CDR1 SGHRS, CDR2 YFSETQ. This CDR3 region has 14 residues. Trimming took 4 bases from V and 2 from J, leaving 12 bases between them. CDR3 amino acids: CASSPDGVNTEAFF. CDR3 nucleotide sequence: TGCGCCAGCAGCCCTGACGGGGTTAACACTGAAGCTTTCTTT. The full variable domain, its missing parts supplied by reference TRBV5-1 and TRBJ1-1, is KAGVTQTPRYLIKTRGQQVTLSCSPISGHRSVSWYQQTPGQGLQFLFEYFSETQRNKGNFPGRFSGRQFSNSRSEMNVSTLELGDSALYLCASSPDGVNTEAFFGQGTRLTVV.

Concerning this clonotype itself: This could be a read error, since a much larger clone is one nucleotide away. V and J are TRBV9 and TRBJ1-1; D is unresolved. Trimming took off 4 bases at V and 0 bases at J, with 10 bases between the two ends. CDR3 length: 14 residues. CDR1 and CDR2 from the germline V gene are SGDLS and YYNGEE. The CDR3 reads CASSIESLNTEAFF. In DNA, the CDR3 is TGTGCCAGCAGCATTGAGTCCCTGAACACTGAAGCTTTCTTT.

On this clonotype: This may be a read error, as it is one base from a much larger clone. This chain links TRBV9 with TRBJ1-6; D gene ambiguous. The V gene's germline CDR1 is SGDLS and CDR2 YYNGEE. The CDR3 runs 14 residues. Trimming took 0 bases from V and 10 from J, leaving 11 bases between them. This CDR3 reads CASSVGEERSPLHF. Written as DNA, the CDR3 is TGTGCCAGCAGCGTAGGGGAGGAACGGTCACCCCTCCACTTT.

The chain couples TRBV14 to TRBJ2-5; 8 nucleotides agree with TRBD1. V was clipped by 1 base and J by 4 bases; unmatched bases: 5. The CDR3 totals 15 residues. CDR1 SGHDN and CDR2 FVKESK come from the germline V gene. CDR3 sequence: CASSQARTGRETQYF. The DNA of the CDR3 is TGTGCCAGCAGCCAAGCCCGGACAGGGCGAGAGACCCAGTACTTC.

The V and J genes are TRBV5-6 and TRBJ1-5, with D hard to call. This CDR3 comprises 12 residues. The germline V gene encodes CDR1 SGHDT and CDR2 YYEEEE. Trimming removed 4 bases from V and 6 bases from J, with 8 bases in between. Here the CDR3 reads CASSQYSQPQHF. The CDR3 bases are TGTGCCAGCAGCCAGTACAGTCAGCCCCAGCATTTT.

This clonotype was recorded many times. V usage is TRBV6-2 or TRBV6-3 and J usage is TRBJ1-6; D unclear. With 5 bases removed from V and 14 bases from J, the gap between germline ends came to 10 bases. The CDR3 has 11 residues. In germline, CDR1 is MNHEY, CDR2 SVGEGT. CDR3 sequence: CASSTVGALHF. CDR3 in DNA: TGTGCCAGCAGTACCGTCGGGGCCCTCCACTTT.

This clonotype was seen ten or more times. V gene TRBV7-9 combines with J gene TRBJ1-6, with TRBD1 matching 8 bases. Germline lookup yields CDR1 SEHNR and CDR2 FQNEAQ (reference sequence). The CDR3 is made up of 15 amino acids. Trimming took 3 bases from V and 8 from J; bases not matched to a gene: 6. The chain's CDR3 is CASSLDRVGHSPLHF. The CDR3 bases are TGTGCCAGCAGCTTGGACAGGGTTGGGCATTCACCCCTCCACTTT.

In this sample, this clonotype turned up many times. The chain is built from TRBV9 and TRBJ2-5, with 7 bases lining up with TRBD2. After removal of 3 bases from V and 4 bases from J, the junction contained 3 bases not matched to a gene. This CDR3 has 13 residues. CDR1 is SGDLS and CDR2 is YYNGEE in the germline V gene. Here the CDR3 reads CASSGDYLETQYF. CDR3 DNA: TGTGCCAGCAGCGGGGACTACCTAGAGACCCAGTACTTC.

This clonotype was recorded a few times. The V and J genes are TRBV5-8 and TRBJ1-3; weak D call: TRBD1 (5 bases). Trimming removed 10 bases from V and 4 bases from J, with 21 bases in between. This CDR3 has 15 amino acids. The germline V gene has CDR1 SGHTS and CDR2 YDEGEE. CDR3 DNA sequence: TGTGCCTTTCACTGGGCAGGGAGAGAAGGAAACACCATATATTTT. It codes for CAFHWAGREGNTIYF.

The genes are TRBV24-1 and TRBJ1-6, with D maybe TRBD1 (5 bases). V lost 4 bases, J lost 13 bases, and 13 bases lay in between. Germline V CDR1 and CDR2: KGHDR, SFDVKD. CDR3 length: 13 residues. CDR3: CATSEQGGQPLHF. The CDR3 DNA sequence: TGTGCCACCAGTGAGCAGGGAGGTCAGCCCCTCCACTTT.

J is TRBJ1-2 and V is TRBV12-3 or TRBV12-4; D is possibly TRBD1 (5 bases). Trimming stripped 1 base from V and 4 bases from J, with 13 bases between. This CDR3 has 15 residues. CDR3 DNA: TGTGCCAGCAGTTTAGGGGACGGACCCTCCTATGGCTACACCTTC. Translating gives CASSLGDGPSYGYTF.

At least ten counts were recorded for this clonotype. V usage is TRBV29-1 and J usage is TRBJ2-6; TRBD1 might be the D (5 bases). CDR1 and CDR2 (germline): SQVTM, ANQGSEA. V lost 1 base and J 2 bases, leaving 9 bases between the germline ends. The CDR3 sequence is 15 residues long. The CDR3: CSVEGQLAGANVLTF. CDR3 nucleotides: TGCAGCGTTGAAGGACAGTTGGCTGGGGCCAACGTCCTGACTTTC.

This clonotype occurred a few times. The gene calls are TRBV9 and TRBJ2-2; D gene ambiguous. The CDR3 is 15 amino acids. Germline V gives CDR1 SGDLS, CDR2 YYNGEE. The ends were cut back, 2 bases at V and 1 base at J, with 9 bases in the middle. The CDR3 spells CASSVQSKNTGELFF. In DNA form, the CDR3 reads TGTGCCAGCAGCGTGCAATCAAAGAACACCGGGGAGCTGTTTTTT.

In regard to this clonotype: The germline gene is not matched at one end of the junction; a read error may be the cause. The rearrangement joins TRBV25-1 to TRBJ1-6, with no clear D. The CDR3 totals 14 residues. Germline CDR1 reads MGHDK; CDR2 reads SYGVNS. CDR3 sequence: CAGSLLGANSPLHF. CDR3 nucleotides: TGTGCCGGCAGTTTATTGGGTGCGAATTCACCCCTCCACTTT.

V gene TRBV2 combines with J gene TRBJ1-6; 9 bases match TRBD1. The V and J ends lost 2 bases and 7 bases, in that order; junction bases with no gene match: 3. The germline CDR1 and CDR2 sequences are SNHLY and FYNNEI. CDR3 size: 15 residues. The CDR3, as DNA: TGTGCCAGCAGTGAAAGGGGGACAGGGAATTCACCCCTCCACTTT. It yields the protein CASSERGTGNSPLHF.

The V and J genes are TRBV20-1 and TRBJ1-1, with D unresolved. The ends were cut back, 0 bases at V and 1 base at J, with 18 bases in the middle. There are 17 residues in the CDR3. Germline CDR1 and CDR2: DFQATT and SNEGSKA (reference sequence). The CDR3 nucleotides read TGCAGTGCTAGAGATCGGGCAGGAAGGCCCGCGAACACTGAAGCTTTCTTT. This encodes CSARDRAGRPANTEAFF.

This clonotype was observed a handful of times. V is TRBV7-2 and J is TRBJ2-7; 9 bases map to TRBD1. Losses at the gene ends were 4 bases for V and 4 bases for J; bases not matched to a gene: 11. Germline V lookup: CDR1 SGHTA, CDR2 FQGNSA. This CDR3 spans 16 amino acids. The DNA for the CDR3 is TGTGCCAGCAGCTCTGGCAGCGGGACAGGGTCTTACGAGCAGTACTTC. Translation gives CASSSGSGTGSYEQYF.

This chain connects TRBV29-1 to TRBJ1-1; 7 bases are a match to TRBD1. In germline, CDR1 is SQVTM, CDR2 ANQGSEA. V shed 3 bases and J 7 bases; nucleotides not matched to a gene: 5. CDR3 length: 12 amino acids. DNA for the CDR3: TGCAGCGTTGATCCCCAGGGGGTTGAAGCTTTCTTT. It translates to CSVDPQGVEAFF.